This entry lists 27 T cell receptor beta chains sequenced from one sample in a study of CD8+ T cells in alopecia areata. Sequencing templates came from extracted RNA that was reverse transcribed into cDNA. Measured with immunoSEQ multiplex PCR; TCRdb has only the in-frame clones, and not every one. The repertoire has around 130,000 clones, around 50% of them found once; the top ten carry under 5%. The starting material was CD4+ T cells sorted from blood, obtained at week 0. Receptors originate from a human donor with alopecia areata.

The gene calls are TRBV5-1 and TRBJ2-7, with D uncertain. This CDR3 is built from 16 residues. Germline V gives CDR1 SGHRS, CDR2 YFSETQ. V lost 0 bases, J lost 0 bases, and 13 bases lay in between. The CDR3 nucleotides are TGCGCCAGCAGCTTGGATGTGGGTCCCAGCTCCTACGAGCAGTACTTC. It is translated as CASSLDVGPSSYEQYF.

The chain joins TRBV15 to TRBJ2-7; TRBD1 matches 8 bases. The CDR3 has 17 amino acids. The germline V gene encodes CDR1 LNHNV and CDR2 YYDKDF (reference sequence). V shed 0 bases and J 4 bases; nucleotides not matched to a gene: 11. The CDR3 here is CATSRDQGARSSYEQYF. In nucleotides, the CDR3 is TGTGCCACCAGCAGAGATCAGGGGGCCCGTTCCTCATACGAGCAGTACTTC.

Turning to this clone: The junction shows a germline mismatch at one end, possibly a read error. The chain joins TRBV30 to TRBJ1-1, with D uncertain. This CDR3 region has 10 residues. Per the germline V gene, CDR1 is GTSNPN and CDR2 is SVGIG (reference sequence). Here the CDR3 DNA reads TGTGCCTGGAGTGTACAGTATAGGATCTTT. Translation: CAWSVQYRIF.

The chain carries TRBV28 and TRBJ2-7; the match to TRBD2 covers 12 bases. CDR1 MDHEN and CDR2 SYDVKM come from the germline V gene. The CDR3 has 15 residues. After removal of 5 bases from V and 4 bases from J, the junction contained 6 bases not matched to a gene. The CDR3 loop reads CASSPASGRGYEQYF. The CDR3 DNA sequence: TGTGCCAGCAGTCCCGCTAGCGGGAGGGGGTACGAGCAGTACTTC.

This clone was detected only a few times. Different DNA sequences within this sample yield the same CDR3. The gene calls are TRBV6-5 and TRBJ1-5, with D unresolved. Trimming took 2 bases from V and 0 from J, leaving 2 bases between them. Per the germline V gene, CDR1 is MNHEY and CDR2 is SVGAGI. This CDR3 contains 13 residues. CDR3 sequence: CASSYDSNQPQHF. CDR3 in DNA: TGTGCCAGCAGTTACGATAGCAATCAGCCCCAGCATTTT.

This chain links TRBV7-2 with TRBJ2-7, with 9 bases that match TRBD1. Germline CDR1 and CDR2: SGHTA and FQGNSA. CDR3 size: 16 residues. V lost 1 base, J lost 2 bases, and 6 bases stayed unmatched. The CDR3 protein is CASSLGTGTGPYEQYF. CDR3 coding DNA: TGTGCCAGCAGCTTAGGGACCGGGACAGGGCCCTACGAGCAGTACTTC.

J is TRBJ2-1 and V is TRBV7-8, with 8 bases aligning to TRBD2. The germline V gene has CDR1 SGHVS and CDR2 FQNEAQ. This CDR3 region has 15 residues. V dropped 5 bases and J dropped 2; count of bases not matched to a gene: 5. This chain's CDR3 is CASSPAGLAYNEQFF. The CDR3 DNA follows: TGTGCCAGCAGCCCAGCGGGACTAGCCTACAATGAGCAGTTCTTC. Using reference TRBV7-8 and TRBJ2-1 for the parts outside the CDR3, the full variable domain is GAGVSQSPRYKVAKRGQDVALRCDPISGHVSLFWYQQALGQGPEFLTYFQNEAQLDKSGLPSDRFFAERPEGSVSTLKIQRTQQEDSAVYLCASSPAGLAYNEQFFGPGTRLTVL.

In this sample, this clone turned up a few times. CDR3 DNA: TGTGCCAGCAGCTCGACATTTTTGAACACCGGGGAGCTGTTTTTT. Its protein is CASSSTFLNTGELFF. The V call is TRBV11-2, the J call TRBJ2-2; D unresolved. There are 15 residues in the CDR3. V lost 4 bases and J lost 1, with 10 bases in between. CDR1 SGHAT and CDR2 FQNNGV come from the germline V gene.

The chain carries TRBV7-9 and TRBJ2-1; D remains ambiguous. The CDR3 sequence is 12 residues long. Germline V lookup: CDR1 SEHNR, CDR2 FQNEAQ (reference sequence). Trimming took off 5 bases at V and 3 bases at J, with 5 bases between the two ends. CDR3 in amino acids: CASSLLYNEQFF. CDR3 nucleotides: TGTGCCAGCAGCCTACTCTACAATGAGCAGTTCTTC.

The chain is built from TRBV5-1 and TRBJ1-2, with D unresolved. The CDR3 is made up of 14 amino acids. Looked up from germline, CDR1 is SGHRS and CDR2 is YFSETQ. Trimming removed 0 bases from V and 8 bases from J, with 14 bases in between. The CDR3: CASSLDGAAVGYTF. The CDR3 bases are TGCGCCAGCAGCTTGGACGGAGCCGCGGTAGGCTACACCTTC.

Written as DNA, the CDR3 is TGTGCCAGCAGCGCCGGGACAGGGGCGTACGAGCAGTACTTC. Encoded protein: CASSAGTGAYEQYF. The genes are TRBV28 and TRBJ2-7; 10 bases are a match to TRBD1. The V segment lost 6 bases and the J segment 4 bases; nucleotides outside the gene matches: 6. There are 14 residues in the CDR3. The germline V gene has CDR1 MDHEN and CDR2 SYDVKM. Using reference TRBV28 and TRBJ2-7 for the parts outside the CDR3, the full variable domain is DVKVTQSSRYLVKRTGEKVFLECVQDMDHENMFWYRQDPGLGLRLIYFSYDVKMKEKGDIPEGYSVSREKKERFSLILESASTNQTSMYLCASSAGTGAYEQYFGPGTRLTVT.

This clone has ten or more counts. This rearrangement joins TRBV2 to TRBJ2-1; a possible D gene is TRBD2 (6 bases). V gave up 6 bases and J gave up 1 base, with 10 bases separating them. This CDR3 is built from 14 residues. CDR1 is SNHLY, CDR2 FYNNEI, per germline. CDR3: CASSPLASYNEQFF. CDR3 sequence (DNA): TGTGCCAGCAGCCCGCTAGCGTCCTACAATGAGCAGTTCTTC.

Only a few counts were recorded for this clone. The chain uses TRBV19 and TRBJ2-6; 12 bases agree with TRBD1. This CDR3 region has 17 residues. V shed 5 bases and J 2 bases; nucleotides not matched to a gene: 4. The germline CDR1 and CDR2 sequences are LNHDA and SQIVND (reference sequence). The CDR3 DNA reads TGTGCCAGTAGTTTGGGACAGGGGGCCACTGGGGCCAACGTCCTGACTTTC. It codes for CASSLGQGATGANVLTF.

V is TRBV7-3 and J is TRBJ1-6, with D unresolved. V lost 4 bases and J 5 bases, leaving 12 bases between the germline ends. The CDR3 loop spans 15 amino acids. CDR1 and CDR2 (germline): SGHTA, FQGTGA. Here the CDR3 reads CASSYRTGDNSPLHF. As DNA, the CDR3 is TGTGCCAGCAGCTACCGGACGGGAGATAATTCACCCCTCCACTTT.

The CDR3 DNA is TGTGCCAGCAGCCTACAGGGGTCCTACAATGAGCAGTTCTTC. This codes for CASSLQGSYNEQFF. The gene calls are TRBV14 and TRBJ2-1; 7 bases agree with TRBD1. The CDR3 runs to 14 residues. Germline CDR1 reads SGHDN; CDR2 reads FVKESK. The V and J ends lost 4 bases and 1 base, in that order; junction bases with no gene match: 1.

The sample holds a few counts of this clone. The chain links TRBV4-3 to TRBJ2-7; 9 bases match TRBD1. The CDR3 totals 15 residues. V lost 3 bases to trimming and J lost 4 bases; unmatched junction nucleotides: 7. Germline CDR1 is LGHNA and CDR2 is YSLEER. The CDR3 DNA reads TGCGCCAGCAGCCAGCGGCCGGGACAGGGATACGAGCAGTACTTC. Translating gives CASSQRPGQGYEQYF.

The chain links TRBV29-1 to TRBJ1-1, with D maybe TRBD1 (6 bases). The germline V gene encodes CDR1 SQVTM and CDR2 ANQGSEA. The CDR3 covers 12 residues. CDR3 sequence: CTGGGERTEAFF. The CDR3 coding sequence is TGCACCGGAGGGGGGGAGCGAACTGAAGCTTTCTTT.

This clone has a handful of counts. The chain carries TRBV28 and TRBJ2-7; D ambiguous. The V gene's germline CDR1 is MDHEN and CDR2 SYDVKM. V lost 10 bases, J lost 4 bases, and 14 bases lay in between. CDR3 length equals 12 residues. The CDR3 is CATRPPSYEQYF. The CDR3 region has the DNA TGTGCCACGCGACCCCCCTCTTACGAGCAGTACTTC.

The J gene is TRBJ1-6, the V gene TRBV7-9; D is possibly TRBD1 (5 bases). Trimming took off 5 bases at V and 14 bases at J, with 16 bases between the two ends. This CDR3 contains 13 residues. The germline gives CDR1 SEHNR, CDR2 FQNEAQ (reference sequence). CDR3 sequence (DNA): TGTGCCAGCAGCCCGAACGATGGGGCCACCCTCCACTTT. Translated, it gives CASSPNDGATLHF.

This rearrangement joins TRBV29-1 to TRBJ1-4; 10 bases map to TRBD1. Per germline, CDR1 SQVTM and CDR2 ANQGSEA. This CDR3 has 15 amino acids. The V and J ends lost 6 bases and 7 bases, in that order; junction bases with no gene match: 11. The CDR3 reads CSVAEGQGRGEKLFF. The CDR3 DNA sequence: TGCAGCGTGGCTGAGGGACAGGGGAGGGGTGAAAAACTGTTTTTT.

V gene TRBV27 combines with J gene TRBJ1-2; no clear D. This CDR3 is 12 amino acids long. CDR1 and CDR2 from the germline V gene are MNHEY and SMNVEV (reference sequence). V lost 8 bases to trimming and J lost 6 bases, with 13 bases between them. For the CDR3, the DNA is TGTGCCAGCCTCTCGTGGCCTCATGGCTACACCTTC. Its translation is CASLSWPHGYTF.

The chain couples TRBV27 to TRBJ2-5, with 9 nucleotides matching TRBD2. The CDR3 has 15 residues. The germline V gene has CDR1 MNHEY and CDR2 SMNVEV (reference sequence). V gave up 5 bases and J gave up 1 base; unmatched junction bases: 5. The CDR3 reads CASSALTSGQETQYF. DNA for the CDR3: TGTGCCAGCAGTGCATTGACTAGCGGCCAAGAGACCCAGTACTTC.

The CDR3: CASSFQTGLDEQYF. For the CDR3, the DNA is TGCGCCAGCAGCTTCCAAACAGGGTTGGACGAGCAGTACTTC. This chain uses TRBV5-1 with TRBJ2-5, with D possibly matching TRBD1 (6 bases). The J call may be wrong; the DNA end is better matched by TRBJ2-7. Germline CDR1 is SGHRS and CDR2 is YFSETQ. This CDR3 has 14 amino acids.

V gene TRBV5-1 combines with J gene TRBJ2-5, with D possibly being TRBD2 (5 bases). Looked up from germline, CDR1 is SGHRS and CDR2 is YFSETQ. The CDR3 length is 14 residues. Trimming removed 0 bases at V and 2 bases at J, with 8 bases between. In nucleotides, the CDR3 is TGCGCCAGCAGCTTGGAGGACTGGCAAGAGACCCAGTACTTC. It codes for CASSLEDWQETQYF.

This clone was recorded only once. This rearrangement joins TRBV7-9 to TRBJ1-2; 9 nucleotides line up with TRBD1. Trimming at V came to 1 base and at J to 10 bases, leaving 7 bases not matched to a gene. This CDR3 has 14 residues. Germline V gives CDR1 SEHNR, CDR2 FQNEAQ (reference sequence). The CDR3 nucleotides read TGTGCCAGCAGCTTAGGCGGGGACAGGGAGTTCTACACCTTC. Translating gives CASSLGGDREFYTF.

This chain joins TRBV28 and TRBJ2-2; 7 bases match TRBD2. Germline V CDR1 and CDR2: MDHEN, SYDVKM. Trimming at V came to 3 bases and at J to 3 bases, leaving 10 bases not matched to a gene. This CDR3 has 17 amino acids. The CDR3, as DNA: TGTGCCAGCAGTTTTCTGGGGGGTCTAGCGGACACCGGGGAGCTGTTTTTT. This sequence encodes CASSFLGGLADTGELFF. Supplemented by reference TRBV28 and TRBJ2-2, the full variable domain reads DVKVTQSSRYLVKRTGEKVFLECVQDMDHENMFWYRQDPGLGLRLIYFSYDVKMKEKGDIPEGYSVSREKKERFSLILESASTNQTSMYLCASSFLGGLADTGELFFGEGSRLTVL.

This chain links TRBV5-1 with TRBJ2-1; 12 bases align to TRBD2. Per the germline V gene, CDR1 is SGHRS and CDR2 is YFSETQ. The CDR3 loop spans 16 amino acids. The V gene end was trimmed by 1 base and the J gene end by 5 bases; junction bases not matched to a gene: 4. The CDR3 DNA reads TGCGCCAGCAGCTTGCGAACTAGCGGGGGGAACAATGAGCAGTTCTTC. Its translation is CASSLRTSGGNNEQFF.